Sequencing of this T cell receptor beta chain was carried out in a study of blood T cell repertoires in COVID-19. In its sample, this clone was seen once. Exposed volunteers were people who met a COVID-19 case within 2 weeks before study entry. Authors' processing steps: How many nucleated cells were present was estimated from reference gene primer amplification. Assay used: immunoSEQ multiplex PCR; TCRdb lists only in-frame clones, some missing. V, J and clone size were drawn from that table, and D and trimming were deduced from the DNA. The data contain 60,000 or so clones, more than 55% of them singletons. Germline trimming cut 3 bases from V and 1 base from J; bases unmatched to any gene: 9. The CDR3 extends over 17 amino acids. Germline V gene sequence: CDR1 MNHEY, CDR2 SMNVEV (reference sequence).

The sequence was collected from a woman aged 55-69 years who had been exposed to COVID-19. The sequencing sample was made of PBMCs or T cells enriched from blood (not recorded which). This sequence joins TRBV27 and TRBJ2-3; 8 bases agree with TRBD2. In DNA form, the CDR3 reads TGTGCCAGCAGTTTGAGACGGGGACTAGTGGGCACAGATACGCAGTATTTT. It is translated as CASSLRRGLVGTDTQYF.